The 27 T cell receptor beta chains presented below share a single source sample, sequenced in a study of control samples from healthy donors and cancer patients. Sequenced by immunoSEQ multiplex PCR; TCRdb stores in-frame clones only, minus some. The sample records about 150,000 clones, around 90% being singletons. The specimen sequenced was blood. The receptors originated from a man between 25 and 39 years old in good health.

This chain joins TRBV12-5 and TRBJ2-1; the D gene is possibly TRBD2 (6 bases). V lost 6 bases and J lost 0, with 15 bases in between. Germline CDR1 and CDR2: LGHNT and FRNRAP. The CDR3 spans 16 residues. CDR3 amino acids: CASGDPTGSSYNEQFF. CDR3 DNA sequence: TGTGCTAGTGGAGACCCCACCGGGAGCTCCTACAATGAGCAGTTCTTC.

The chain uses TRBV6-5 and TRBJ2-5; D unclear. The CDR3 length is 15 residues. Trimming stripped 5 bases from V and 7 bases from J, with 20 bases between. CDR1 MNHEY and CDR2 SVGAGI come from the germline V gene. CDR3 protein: CASSPPVSNGGTQYF. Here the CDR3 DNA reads TGTGCCAGCAGTCCGCCCGTCTCCAATGGCGGGACCCAGTACTTC.

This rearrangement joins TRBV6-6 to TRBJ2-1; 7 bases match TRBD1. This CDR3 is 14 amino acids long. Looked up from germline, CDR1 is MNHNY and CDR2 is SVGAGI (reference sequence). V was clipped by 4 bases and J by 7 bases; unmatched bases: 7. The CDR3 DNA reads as TGTGCCAGCAGTTCACGACAGGGTTGGAATGAGCAGTTCTTC. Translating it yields CASSSRQGWNEQFF.

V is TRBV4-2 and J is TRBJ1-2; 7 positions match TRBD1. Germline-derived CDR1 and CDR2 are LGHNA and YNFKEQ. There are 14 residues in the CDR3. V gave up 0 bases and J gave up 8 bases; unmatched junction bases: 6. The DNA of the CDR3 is TGTGCCAGCAGCCAAGATGACAGGGTGCAAGGCTACACCTTC. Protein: CASSQDDRVQGYTF.

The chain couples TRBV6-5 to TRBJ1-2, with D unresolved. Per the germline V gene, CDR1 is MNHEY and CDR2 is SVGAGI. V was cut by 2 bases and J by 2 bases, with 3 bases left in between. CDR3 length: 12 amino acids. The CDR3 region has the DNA TGTGCCAGCAGTTACCACAACTATGGCTACACCTTC. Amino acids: CASSYHNYGYTF.

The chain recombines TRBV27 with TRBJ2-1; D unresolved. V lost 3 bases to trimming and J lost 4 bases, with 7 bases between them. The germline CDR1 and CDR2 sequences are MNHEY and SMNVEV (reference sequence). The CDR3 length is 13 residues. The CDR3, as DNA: TGTGCCAGCAGTTTCGCGCATTACAATGAGCAGTTCTTC. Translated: CASSFAHYNEQFF.

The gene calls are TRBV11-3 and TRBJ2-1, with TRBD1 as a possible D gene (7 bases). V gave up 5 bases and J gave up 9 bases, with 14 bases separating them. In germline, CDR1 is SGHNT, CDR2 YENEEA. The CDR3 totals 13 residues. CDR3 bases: TGTGCCAGCAGCCCCTTGCAGGGGGGTGAGCAGTTCTTC. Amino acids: CASSPLQGGEQFF.

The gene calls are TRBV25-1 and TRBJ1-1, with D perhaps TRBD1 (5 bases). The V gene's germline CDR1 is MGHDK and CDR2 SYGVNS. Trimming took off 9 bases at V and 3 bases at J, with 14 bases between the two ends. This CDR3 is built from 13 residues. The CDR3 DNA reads TGTGCCAGTGAGCCCGCAGGGCACACTGAAGCTTTCTTT. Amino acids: CASEPAGHTEAFF.

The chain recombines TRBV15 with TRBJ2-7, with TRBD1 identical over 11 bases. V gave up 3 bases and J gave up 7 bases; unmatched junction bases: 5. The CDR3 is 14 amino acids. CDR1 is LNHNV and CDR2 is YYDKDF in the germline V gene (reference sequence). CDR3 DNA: TGTGCCACCAGCAGGGACAGGGGGCGAGGAGAGCAGTACTTC. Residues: CATSRDRGRGEQYF.

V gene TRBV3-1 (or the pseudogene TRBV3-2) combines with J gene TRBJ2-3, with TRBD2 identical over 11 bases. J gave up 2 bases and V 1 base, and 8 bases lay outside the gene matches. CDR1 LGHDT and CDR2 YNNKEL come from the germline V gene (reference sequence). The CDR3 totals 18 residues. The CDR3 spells CASSQGLAGNHYTDTQYF. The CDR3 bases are TGTGCCAGCAGCCAAGGACTAGCGGGGAACCATTACACAGATACGCAGTATTTT.

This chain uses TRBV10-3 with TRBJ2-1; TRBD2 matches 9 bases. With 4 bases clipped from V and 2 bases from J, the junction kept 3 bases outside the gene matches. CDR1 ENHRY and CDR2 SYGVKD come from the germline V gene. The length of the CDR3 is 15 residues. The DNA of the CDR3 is TGTGCCATCAGTGGGGGGACTAGCACCTACAATGAGCAGTTCTTC. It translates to CAISGGTSTYNEQFF.

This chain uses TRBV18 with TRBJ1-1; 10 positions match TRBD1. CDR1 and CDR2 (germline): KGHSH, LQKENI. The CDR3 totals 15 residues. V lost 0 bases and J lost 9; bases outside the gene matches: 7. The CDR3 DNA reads TGTGCCAGCTCACCACCGATCGGACAGGGGGGCCAAGCTTTCTTT. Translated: CASSPPIGQGGQAFF. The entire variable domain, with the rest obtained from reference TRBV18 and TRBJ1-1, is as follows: NAGVMQNPRHLVRRRGQEARLRCSPMKGHSHVYWYRQLPEEGLKFMVYLQKENIIDESGMPKERFSAEFPKEGPSILRIQQVVRGDSAAYFCASSPPIGQGGQAFFGQGTRLTVV.

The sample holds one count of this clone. In nucleotides, the CDR3 is TGTGCCAGCAGCCCCGGACTAGCGGGCTACGAGCAGTACTTC. Translation: CASSPGLAGYEQYF. The chain has TRBV7-6 and TRBJ2-7, with TRBD2 matching 11 bases. This CDR3 comprises 14 residues. Germline V gives CDR1 SGHVS, CDR2 FNYEAQ. Germline trimming cut 5 bases from V and 3 bases from J; bases unmatched to any gene: 3.

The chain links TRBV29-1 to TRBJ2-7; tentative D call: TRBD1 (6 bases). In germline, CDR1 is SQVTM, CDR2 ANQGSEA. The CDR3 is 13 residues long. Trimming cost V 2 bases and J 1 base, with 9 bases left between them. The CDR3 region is CSVEQGMSYEQYF. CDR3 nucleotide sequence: TGCAGCGTTGAACAGGGGATGTCCTACGAGCAGTACTTC.

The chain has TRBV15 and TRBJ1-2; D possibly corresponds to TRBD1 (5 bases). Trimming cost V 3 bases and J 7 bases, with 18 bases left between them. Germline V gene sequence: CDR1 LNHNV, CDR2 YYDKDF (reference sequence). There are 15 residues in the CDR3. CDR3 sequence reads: CATSSLTPGVAGYTF. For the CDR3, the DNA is TGTGCCACCAGCAGCCTCACCCCGGGGGTAGCTGGCTACACCTTC. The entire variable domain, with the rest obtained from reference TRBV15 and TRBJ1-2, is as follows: DAMVIQNPRYQVTQFGKPVTLSCSQTLNHNVMYWYQQKSSQAPKLLFHYYDKDFNNEADTPDNFQSRRPNTSFCFLDIRSPGLGDTAMYLCATSSLTPGVAGYTFGSGTRLTVV.

CDR3 in amino acids: CATSLLGTHNEQFF. The CDR3 DNA is TGTGCCACCTCGCTTCTAGGGACTCACAATGAGCAGTTCTTC. The chain has TRBV6-5 and TRBJ2-1; possibly TRBD2 for D (6 bases). The CDR3 runs 14 residues. Germline assignment: CDR1 MNHEY and CDR2 SVGAGI. Trimming removed 10 bases at V and 5 bases at J, with 18 bases between.

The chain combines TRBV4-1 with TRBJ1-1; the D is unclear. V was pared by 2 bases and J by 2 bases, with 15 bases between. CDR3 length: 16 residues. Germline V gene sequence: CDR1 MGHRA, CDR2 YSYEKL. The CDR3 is CASSQSPQDLNTEAFF. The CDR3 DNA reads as TGCGCCAGCAGCCAATCGCCACAAGACCTAAACACTGAAGCTTTCTTT.

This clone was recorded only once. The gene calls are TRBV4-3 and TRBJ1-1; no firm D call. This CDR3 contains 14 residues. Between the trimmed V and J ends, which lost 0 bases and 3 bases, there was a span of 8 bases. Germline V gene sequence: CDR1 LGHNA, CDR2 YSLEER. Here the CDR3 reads CASSQDVRHTEAFF. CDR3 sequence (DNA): TGCGCCAGCAGCCAAGATGTCAGGCACACTGAAGCTTTCTTT.

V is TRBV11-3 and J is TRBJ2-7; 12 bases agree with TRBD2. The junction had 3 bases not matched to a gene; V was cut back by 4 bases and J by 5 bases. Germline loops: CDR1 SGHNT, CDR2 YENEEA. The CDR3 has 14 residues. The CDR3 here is CASSSLAGGNEQYF. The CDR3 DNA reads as TGTGCCAGCAGCTCCCTAGCGGGAGGGAACGAGCAGTACTTC.

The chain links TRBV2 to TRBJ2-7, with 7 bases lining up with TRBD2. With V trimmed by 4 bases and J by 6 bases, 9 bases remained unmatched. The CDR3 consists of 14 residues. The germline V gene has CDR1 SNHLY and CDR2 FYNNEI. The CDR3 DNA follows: TGTGCCAGCAGTGCGGGGAGGGAGCTGGGCGAGCAGTACTTC. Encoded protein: CASSAGRELGEQYF.

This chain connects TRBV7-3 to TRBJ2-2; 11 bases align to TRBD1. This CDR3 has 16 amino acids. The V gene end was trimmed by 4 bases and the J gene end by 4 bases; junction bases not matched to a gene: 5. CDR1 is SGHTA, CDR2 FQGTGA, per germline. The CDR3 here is CASSSPGQGVTGELFF. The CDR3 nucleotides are TGTGCCAGCAGCTCCCCGGGACAGGGGGTCACCGGGGAGCTGTTTTTT.

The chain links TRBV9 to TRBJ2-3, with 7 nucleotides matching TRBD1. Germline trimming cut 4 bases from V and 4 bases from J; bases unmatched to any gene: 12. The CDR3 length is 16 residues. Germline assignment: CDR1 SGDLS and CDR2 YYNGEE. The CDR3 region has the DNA TGTGCCAGCAGCCATATGACAGGGCAAGGAGCAGATACGCAGTATTTT. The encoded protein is CASSHMTGQGADTQYF.

CDR3 sequence: CASIPRSTGGRSYEQYF. CDR3 DNA sequence: TGTGCCAGCATCCCCCGATCAACAGGGGGCCGCTCCTACGAGCAGTACTTC. The chain couples TRBV6-2 or TRBV6-3 to TRBJ2-7; 9 positions match TRBD1. This CDR3 region has 17 residues. The ends lost 7 bases at V and 0 bases at J; junction bases unmatched: 13. Germline-derived CDR1 and CDR2 are MNHEY and SVGEGT.

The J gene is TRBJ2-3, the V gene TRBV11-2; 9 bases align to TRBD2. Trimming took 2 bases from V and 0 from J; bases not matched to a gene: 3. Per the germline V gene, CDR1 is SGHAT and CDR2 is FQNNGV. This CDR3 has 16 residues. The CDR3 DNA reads TGTGCCAGCAGCTTATTGCTAGCGGGGAGCACAGATACGCAGTATTTT. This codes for CASSLLLAGSTDTQYF.

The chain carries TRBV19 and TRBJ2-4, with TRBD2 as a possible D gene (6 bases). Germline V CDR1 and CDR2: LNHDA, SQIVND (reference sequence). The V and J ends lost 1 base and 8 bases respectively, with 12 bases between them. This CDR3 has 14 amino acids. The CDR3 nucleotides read TGTGCCAGTAGTATAGCTCGGGGGTGGGACATTCAGTACTTC. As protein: CASSIARGWDIQYF.

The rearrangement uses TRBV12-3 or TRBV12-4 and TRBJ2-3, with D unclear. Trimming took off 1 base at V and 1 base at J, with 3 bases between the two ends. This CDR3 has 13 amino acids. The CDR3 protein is CASSLVGTDTQYF. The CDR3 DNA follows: TGTGCCAGCAGTTTAGTCGGCACAGATACGCAGTATTTT.

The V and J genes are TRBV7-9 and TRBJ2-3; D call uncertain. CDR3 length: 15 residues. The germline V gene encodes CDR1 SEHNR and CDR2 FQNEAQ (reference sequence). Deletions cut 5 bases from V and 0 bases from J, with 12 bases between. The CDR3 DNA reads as TGTGCCAGCAGCCAGGACCTTTCTAGCACAGATACGCAGTATTTT. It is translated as CASSQDLSSTDTQYF.